One and the same sample provided the 10 T cell receptor beta chains below, sequenced in a study of control samples from healthy donors and cancer patients. The assay was immunoSEQ multiplex PCR, and TCRdb's table has in-frame clones only and misses some. The sample holds approximately 90,000 clones, 88% seen once. The sample consisted of blood. The receptors derive from a woman in her 70s in good health.

This chain uses TRBV6-5 with TRBJ1-5; D unresolved. Germline-derived CDR1 and CDR2 are MNHEY and SVGAGI. V gave up 10 bases and J gave up 0 bases, with 13 bases separating them. The CDR3 has 14 amino acids. CDR3 sequence reads: CATWGSYSNQPQHF. The CDR3 DNA sequence: TGTGCCACCTGGGGATCCTATAGCAATCAGCCCCAGCATTTT.

This clone showed up just a few times. J is TRBJ2-2 and V is TRBV30; D is undetermined. The CDR3 extends over 15 amino acids. CDR1 is GTSNPN, CDR2 SVGIG, per germline (reference sequence). Trimming took off 0 bases at V and 4 bases at J, with 12 bases between the two ends. This CDR3 is CAWSVQPKGTGELFF. CDR3 DNA: TGTGCCTGGAGTGTACAACCGAAGGGCACCGGGGAGCTGTTTTTT.

V usage is TRBV4-2 and J usage is TRBJ1-2; possibly TRBD1 for D (5 bases). The CDR3 is 13 residues long. V shed 2 bases and J shed 6 bases, with 10 bases lying between them. Germline assignment: CDR1 LGHNA and CDR2 YNFKEQ. This CDR3 is CASSQRGVDGYTF. As DNA, the CDR3 is TGTGCCAGCAGCCAACGGGGGGTGGATGGCTACACCTTC.

The rearrangement links TRBV28 to TRBJ1-5; D remains unclear. This CDR3 spans 15 amino acids. In germline, CDR1 is MDHEN, CDR2 SYDVKM. V dropped 5 bases and J dropped 5 bases, with 16 bases sitting between them. CDR3 DNA: TGTGCCAGCAGTCTCACCCCCGACCCAGATCAGCCCCAGCATTTT. Amino acids: CASSLTPDPDQPQHF.

The CDR3 DNA reads as TGCGCCAGCAGCTTGGCAGTCTCTGGAAACACCATATATTTT. Its protein product is CASSLAVSGNTIYF. This sequence joins TRBV5-1 and TRBJ1-3; D gene unclear. The CDR3 contains 14 residues. The ends were cut back, 0 bases at V and 0 bases at J, with 4 bases in the middle. The germline CDR1 and CDR2 sequences are SGHRS and YFSETQ.

The sample holds one count of this clone. This chain uses TRBV6-5 with TRBJ2-1, with 10 bases identical to TRBD1. This CDR3 is 15 amino acids long. The V segment lost 7 bases and the J segment 6 bases; nucleotides outside the gene matches: 9. The germline V gene encodes CDR1 MNHEY and CDR2 SVGAGI. In DNA form, the CDR3 reads TGTGCCAGCACTTGGGGACAGGGGATTGGCAATGAGCAGTTCTTC. Amino acid sequence: CASTWGQGIGNEQFF.

The gene calls are TRBV5-1 and TRBJ2-7; 7 positions match TRBD1. The germline V gene encodes CDR1 SGHRS and CDR2 YFSETQ. V lost 4 bases and J lost 5; bases outside the gene matches: 9. The CDR3 runs to 14 residues. CDR3 sequence (DNA): TGCGCCAGCAGCCGCGACAGGGCTGATGACGAGCAGTACTTC. Translated, it gives CASSRDRADDEQYF.

The chain has TRBV6-5 and TRBJ1-6, with D possibly being TRBD1 (5 bases). This CDR3 has 13 amino acids. The ends were cut back, 7 bases at V and 7 bases at J, with 11 bases in the middle. Germline values: CDR1 MNHEY, CDR2 SVGAGI. The CDR3 reads CASTGTDNSPLHF. CDR3 DNA sequence: TGTGCCAGCACCGGGACGGACAATTCACCCCTCCACTTT.

The V gene is TRBV5-1, the J gene TRBJ1-6; the D gene is possibly TRBD1 (5 bases). The CDR3 extends over 14 amino acids. CDR1 is SGHRS and CDR2 is YFSETQ in the germline V gene. Deletions cut 2 bases from V and 10 bases from J, with 13 bases between. The CDR3 sequence: CASSLEGAGSPLHF. The CDR3 coding sequence is TGCGCCAGCAGCTTAGAAGGGGCTGGATCACCCCTCCACTTT.

The CDR3 region is CASSLSGPPNYGYTF. Here the CDR3 DNA reads TGCGCCAGCAGCTTGTCAGGCCCTCCTAACTATGGCTACACCTTC. This chain joins TRBV5-1 and TRBJ1-2; no clear D gene. Trimming cost V 1 base and J 0 bases, with 10 bases left between them. Germline V gene sequence: CDR1 SGHRS, CDR2 YFSETQ. This CDR3 region has 15 residues.